This passage covers 22 T cell receptor beta chains from one sample sequenced in a study of blood T cell repertoires in COVID-19. Clones were read by immunoSEQ multiplex PCR, and TCRdb kept only the in-frame ones, dropping some. The sample comprises around 160,000 clones, roughly 86% of which are singletons, and about 2.1% rests with the top ten. The sequencing sample was made of peripheral blood. These receptors came from a human donor in a cohort sampled during active COVID-19.

V and J are TRBV2 and TRBJ1-1; the match to TRBD1 covers 9 bases. Germline assignment: CDR1 SNHLY and CDR2 FYNNEI. This CDR3 contains 14 residues. V lost 5 bases to trimming and J lost 4 bases; unmatched junction nucleotides: 5. In DNA, the CDR3 is TGTGCCAGCAGTCCCCGGGACAGGGCCACTGAAGCTTTCTTT. Amino acid sequence: CASSPRDRATEAFF.

In the case of this clone: This CDR3 is also generated by other DNA sequences in the sample. The CDR3 reads CASSLRGGSTDTQYF. As DNA, the CDR3 is TGTGCCAGCAGCTTAAGGGGGGGTTCCACAGATACGCAGTATTTT. The chain recombines TRBV7-3 with TRBJ2-3; 7 bases are shared with TRBD2. The CDR3 consists of 15 residues. Germline lookup yields CDR1 SGHTA and CDR2 FQGTGA. V lost 1 base to trimming and J lost 2 bases; unmatched junction nucleotides: 3.

This rearrangement joins TRBV19 to TRBJ2-2, with 8 bases matching TRBD1. Germline lookup yields CDR1 LNHDA and CDR2 SQIVND (reference sequence). The CDR3 consists of 17 residues. The V and J ends lost 4 bases and 3 bases, in that order; junction bases with no gene match: 10. CDR3 bases: TGTGCCAGTAGTAGTGAACAGGGGGGAGTGCACACCGGGGAGCTGTTTTTT. Amino acid sequence: CASSSEQGGVHTGELFF.

This clone has only one observation. This rearrangement joins TRBV7-2 to TRBJ2-7, with 7 bases fitting TRBD1. The length of the CDR3 is 15 residues. Germline CDR1 SGHTA, CDR2 FQGNSA. V trimming: 5 bases; J trimming: 2 bases; junction bases outside the gene matches: 9. The CDR3 nucleotides read TGTGCCAGCAGCCCGGACAGGCACGTAACCTACGAGCAGTACTTC. Translated: CASSPDRHVTYEQYF.

CDR3 nucleotide sequence: TGTGCCAGCAGCTCACAAGGACTAGCGGGAATAGAGACCCAGTACTTC. Translating it yields CASSSQGLAGIETQYF. The rearrangement links TRBV7-2 to TRBJ2-5; TRBD2 aligns across 12 bases. The germline gives CDR1 SGHTA, CDR2 FQGNSA. The V segment lost 4 bases and the J segment 4 bases; nucleotides outside the gene matches: 7. The CDR3 runs to 16 residues.

The gene calls are TRBV6-5 and TRBJ2-3, with unresolved D. The CDR3 is 14 residues long. The germline gives CDR1 MNHEY, CDR2 SVGAGI. Trimming pared 6 bases from V and 4 bases from J, leaving 14 bases between. The CDR3: CASRVMLRADTQYF. The CDR3, as DNA: TGTGCCAGCAGAGTTATGCTCCGGGCAGATACGCAGTATTTT.

This clone occurred a few times. V gene TRBV4-2 combines with J gene TRBJ1-1; tentative D call: TRBD1 (5 bases). This CDR3 comprises 15 residues. Germline CDR1 LGHNA, CDR2 YNFKEQ. V dropped 4 bases and J dropped 4 bases, with 16 bases sitting between them. The CDR3 sequence: CASSPSASQGTEAFF. In nucleotides, the CDR3 is TGTGCCAGCAGCCCCTCGGCCTCGCAGGGCACTGAAGCTTTCTTT.

Points on this clone: At one boundary the junction diverges from the germline segment, which might be a read error. CDR3 nucleotide sequence: TGCGCCAGCAGTTTGGAGAGTCCAAATCAGCCCCAGCATTTT. It codes for CASSLESPNQPQHF. This chain joins TRBV5-1 and TRBJ1-5; D gene ambiguous. Germline V CDR1 and CDR2: SGHRS, YFSETQ. This CDR3 is built from 14 residues.

This chain connects TRBV7-3 to TRBJ2-7; unclear D gene. The CDR3 has 15 residues. Trimming shortened V by 2 bases and J by 9 bases, and 20 bases separated the two germline ends. CDR1 is SGHTA and CDR2 is FQGTGA in the germline V gene. DNA for the CDR3: TGTGCCAGCAGCTTAGAACCCGTCGCGTTTGAACGGCAGTACTTC. Its translation: CASSLEPVAFERQYF.

The chain is built from TRBV13 and TRBJ2-1; TRBD1 matches at 12 bases. CDR1 is PRHDT and CDR2 is FYEKMQ in the germline V gene (reference sequence). V shed 1 base, J shed 7 bases, and the junction held 11 bases outside the gene matches. This CDR3 is 18 amino acids long. CDR3 residues: CASSLVSYGTGGRNEQFF. The CDR3 DNA follows: TGTGCCAGCAGCTTAGTTTCTTATGGGACAGGGGGCAGGAATGAGCAGTTCTTC.

The chain carries TRBV20-1 and TRBJ1-2; the match to TRBD1 covers 7 bases. Germline assignment: CDR1 DFQATT and CDR2 SNEGSKA (reference sequence). CDR3 length: 14 residues. Trimming took 3 bases from V and 4 from J; bases not matched to a gene: 8. The CDR3 region has the DNA TGCAGTGCTAGTATAGGGGGCGGTATCTATGGCTACACCTTC. Protein product: CSASIGGGIYGYTF.

The rearrangement links TRBV15 to TRBJ1-4; TRBD1 aligns across 7 bases. CDR3 length equals 16 residues. The germline V gene has CDR1 LNHNV and CDR2 YYDKDF (reference sequence). After removal of 3 bases from V and 8 bases from J, the junction contained 12 bases not matched to a gene. This CDR3 is CATSSDRVTRGEKLFF. The CDR3 nucleotides are TGTGCCACCAGCAGTGACAGGGTAACGAGGGGGGAAAAACTGTTTTTT.

The chain uses TRBV10-3 and TRBJ1-2, with 8 bases identical to TRBD1. Trimming cost V 3 bases and J 6 bases; bases outside gene matches: 6. Germline assignment: CDR1 ENHRY and CDR2 SYGVKD. The CDR3 is 14 amino acids. DNA for the CDR3: TGTGCCATCAGTGAACTAGGACAGGGCGATGGCTACACCTTC. This gives the protein CAISELGQGDGYTF.

The chain is built from TRBV6-6 and TRBJ1-1; D not certain. Germline CDR1 reads MNHNY; CDR2 reads SVGAGI (reference sequence). The ends were cut back, 5 bases at V and 0 bases at J, with 10 bases in the middle. This CDR3 spans 14 amino acids. The CDR3 reads CASSNTFLNTEAFF. The CDR3 nucleotides read TGTGCCAGCAGTAACACCTTTTTGAACACTGAAGCTTTCTTT.

The chain recombines TRBV19 with TRBJ2-5; 7 bases are a match to TRBD2. CDR1 is LNHDA, CDR2 SQIVND, per germline (reference sequence). Germline trimming cut 3 bases from V and 9 bases from J; bases unmatched to any gene: 7. The CDR3 has 13 residues. The CDR3 nucleotides are TGTGCCAGTAGTATCCGGGACTATGAGGCCCAGTACTTC. It encodes CASSIRDYEAQYF.

The rearrangement links TRBV6-5 to TRBJ2-7, with TRBD2 matching 9 bases. This CDR3 region has 15 residues. Trimming removed 4 bases from V and 5 bases from J; junction bases left unmatched: 9. The germline CDR1 and CDR2 sequences are MNHEY and SVGAGI. The CDR3 spells CASSSNSGRGNEQYF. The CDR3 DNA reads as TGTGCCAGCAGTTCCAATAGCGGGAGAGGAAACGAGCAGTACTTC.

The rearrangement uses TRBV15 and TRBJ1-2; D gene uncertain. CDR3 length: 17 residues. CDR1 is LNHNV and CDR2 is YYDKDF in the germline V gene (reference sequence). With 1 base removed from V and 2 bases from J, the gap between germline ends came to 17 bases. CDR3: CATSRGGRTSGNYGYTF. CDR3 DNA sequence: TGTGCCACCAGCAGAGGCGGAAGGACTAGCGGAAACTATGGCTACACCTTC. Complete variable domain (other parts from reference TRBV15 and TRBJ1-2): DAMVIQNPRYQVTQFGKPVTLSCSQTLNHNVMYWYQQKSSQAPKLLFHYYDKDFNNEADTPDNFQSRRPNTSFCFLDIRSPGLGDTAMYLCATSRGGRTSGNYGYTFGSGTRLTVV.

The chain carries TRBV10-3 and TRBJ2-5, with 10 bases that match TRBD1. J lost 1 base, V lost 7 bases, and 6 bases had no gene match. CDR3 length equals 15 residues. Per germline, CDR1 ENHRY and CDR2 SYGVKD. The CDR3 sequence is CAITARDRGQETQYF. CDR3 sequence (DNA): TGTGCCATCACCGCTAGGGACAGGGGCCAAGAGACCCAGTACTTC.

The rearrangement uses TRBV19 and TRBJ1-6; tentatively, D is TRBD1 (6 bases). This CDR3 has 15 amino acids. Germline assignment: CDR1 LNHDA and CDR2 SQIVND (reference sequence). The germline V and J ends were trimmed by 7 bases and 8 bases, with 18 bases remaining between them. This chain's CDR3 is CASNIGTGSYSPLHF. The CDR3 nucleotides read TGTGCCAGTAACATTGGAACAGGGAGTTATTCACCCCTCCACTTT.

This chain joins TRBV4-3 and TRBJ2-7; D is possibly TRBD1 (6 bases). This CDR3 contains 15 residues. The germline gives CDR1 LGHNA, CDR2 YSLEER. With 2 bases removed from V and 6 bases from J, the gap between germline ends came to 17 bases. CDR3 bases: TGCGCCAGCAGCCAATCTACAGGGAGTGGAAGCGAGCAGTACTTC. As protein: CASSQSTGSGSEQYF.

The chain joins TRBV4-2 to TRBJ2-1; 11 bases are shared with TRBD2. Unmatched junction bases numbered 3, after V lost 2 bases and J lost 6 bases. CDR1 is LGHNA and CDR2 is YNFKEQ in the germline V gene. This CDR3 spans 15 amino acids. The CDR3 region is CASSQYSGGANEQFF. DNA of the CDR3: TGTGCCAGCAGCCAATATAGCGGGGGGGCCAATGAGCAGTTCTTC.

The gene calls are TRBV6-5 and TRBJ2-7, with 7 positions matching TRBD1. With V trimmed by 5 bases and J by 3 bases, 10 bases remained unmatched. This CDR3 comprises 15 residues. From germline, CDR1 is MNHEY and CDR2 SVGAGI. The CDR3 spells CASSPRQGPFYEQYF. In DNA form, the CDR3 reads TGTGCCAGCAGTCCCAGACAGGGACCCTTCTACGAGCAGTACTTC.